This T cell receptor beta chain was documented in a study of blood T cell repertoires in COVID-19. V lost 6 bases and J lost 8, with 15 bases in between. CDR3 size: 13 residues. Clones were read by immunoSEQ multiplex PCR, and TCRdb kept only the in-frame ones, dropping some. The repertoire holds more than 100,000 clones, approximately 89% seen once, with roughly 18% in the top ten. The chain uses TRBV12-3 or TRBV12-4 and TRBJ2-3, with a weak D call TRBD2 (6 bases). The specimen was peripheral blood. This receptor was identified in a woman older than 75 in a cohort sampled during active COVID-19. The CDR3 sequence is CASSLAGGSTQYF. The CDR3 DNA reads as TGTGCCAGCAGCCTAGCCGGGGGTTCTACGCAGTATTTT.